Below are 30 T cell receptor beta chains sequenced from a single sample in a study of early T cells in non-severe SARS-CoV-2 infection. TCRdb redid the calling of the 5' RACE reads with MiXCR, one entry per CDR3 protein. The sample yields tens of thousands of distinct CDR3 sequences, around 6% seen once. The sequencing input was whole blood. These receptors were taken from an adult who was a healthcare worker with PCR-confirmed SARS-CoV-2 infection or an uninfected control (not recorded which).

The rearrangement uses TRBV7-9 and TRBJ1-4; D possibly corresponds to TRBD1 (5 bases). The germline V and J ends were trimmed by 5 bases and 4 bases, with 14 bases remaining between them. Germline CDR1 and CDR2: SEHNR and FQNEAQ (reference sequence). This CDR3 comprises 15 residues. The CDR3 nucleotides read TGTGCCAGCAGCCGGCCGACAGCTAATAATGAAAAACTGTTTTTT. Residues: CASSRPTANNEKLFF.

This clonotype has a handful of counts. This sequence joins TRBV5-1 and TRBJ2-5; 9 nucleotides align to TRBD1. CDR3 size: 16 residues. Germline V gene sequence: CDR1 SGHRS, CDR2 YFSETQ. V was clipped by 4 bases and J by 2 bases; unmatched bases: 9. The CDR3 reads CASSNTGGPSQETQYF. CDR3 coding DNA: TGCGCCAGCAGCAATACAGGGGGCCCAAGTCAAGAGACCCAGTACTTC.

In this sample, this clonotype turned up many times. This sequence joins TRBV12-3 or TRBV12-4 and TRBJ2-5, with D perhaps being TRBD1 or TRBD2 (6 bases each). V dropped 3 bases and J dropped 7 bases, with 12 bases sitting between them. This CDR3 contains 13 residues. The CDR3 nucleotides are TGTGCCAGCAGTTTTGGGGGGCAGGGGACCCAGTACTTC. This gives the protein CASSFGGQGTQYF.

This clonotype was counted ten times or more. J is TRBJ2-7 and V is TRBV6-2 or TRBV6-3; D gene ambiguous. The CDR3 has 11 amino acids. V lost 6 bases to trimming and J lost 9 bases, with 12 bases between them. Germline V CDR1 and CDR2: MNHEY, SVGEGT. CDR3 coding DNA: TGTGCCAGCAGCCTATCCCTCGTGCAGTACTTC. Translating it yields CASSLSLVQYF.

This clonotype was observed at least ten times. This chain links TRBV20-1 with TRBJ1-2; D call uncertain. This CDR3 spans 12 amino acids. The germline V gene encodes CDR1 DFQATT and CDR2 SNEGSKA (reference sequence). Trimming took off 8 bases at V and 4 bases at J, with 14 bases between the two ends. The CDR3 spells CSTGPLGYGYTF. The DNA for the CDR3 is TGCAGTACCGGTCCCCTTGGCTATGGCTACACCTTC.

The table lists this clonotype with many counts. CDR3 sequence reads: CSVGGTPRTGYNEQFF. The CDR3, as DNA: TGCAGCGTTGGGGGAACTCCAAGGACAGGATACAATGAGCAGTTCTTC. V gene TRBV29-1 combines with J gene TRBJ2-1; TRBD1 aligns across 7 bases. The CDR3 runs 16 residues. Germline V gene data show CDR1 as SQVTM and CDR2 as ANQGSEA. J was trimmed by 4 bases and V by 4 bases; bases with no gene match: 13.

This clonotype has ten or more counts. The CDR3 sequence is CASTRTSGANVLTF. The CDR3 DNA follows: TGTGCCAGTACTAGGACGTCTGGGGCCAACGTCCTGACTTTC. The rearrangement joins TRBV19 to TRBJ2-6; no clear D. The CDR3 consists of 14 residues. Germline V gene sequence: CDR1 LNHDA, CDR2 SQIVND (reference sequence). The V end was cut by 7 bases, the J end by 1 base, with 8 bases between. Supplemented by reference TRBV19 and TRBJ2-6, the full variable domain reads DGGITQSPKYLFRKEGQNVTLSCEQNLNHDAMYWYRQDPGQGLRLIYYSQIVNDFQKGDIAEGYSVSREKKESFPLTVTSAQKNPTAFYLCASTRTSGANVLTFGAGSRLTVL.

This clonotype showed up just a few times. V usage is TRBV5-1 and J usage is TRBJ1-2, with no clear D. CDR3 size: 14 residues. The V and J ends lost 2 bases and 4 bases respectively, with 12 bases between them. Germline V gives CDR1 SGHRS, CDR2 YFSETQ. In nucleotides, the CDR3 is TGCGCCAGCAGCTTCCTCTTGGGGAGCTATGGCTACACCTTC. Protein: CASSFLLGSYGYTF.

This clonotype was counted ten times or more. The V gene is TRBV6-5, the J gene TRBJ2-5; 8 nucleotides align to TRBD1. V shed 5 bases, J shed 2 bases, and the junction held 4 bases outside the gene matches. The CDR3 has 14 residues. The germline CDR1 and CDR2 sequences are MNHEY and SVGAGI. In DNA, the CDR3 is TGTGCCAGCAGTCAAGGACAGGGACAAGAGACCCAGTACTTC. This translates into CASSQGQGQETQYF.

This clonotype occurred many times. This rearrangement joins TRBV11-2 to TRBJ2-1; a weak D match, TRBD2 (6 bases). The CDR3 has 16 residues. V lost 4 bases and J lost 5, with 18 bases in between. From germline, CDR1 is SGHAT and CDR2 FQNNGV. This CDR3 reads CASSSWDFRENNEQFF. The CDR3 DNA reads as TGTGCCAGCAGCTCCTGGGACTTCAGGGAAAACAATGAGCAGTTCTTC.

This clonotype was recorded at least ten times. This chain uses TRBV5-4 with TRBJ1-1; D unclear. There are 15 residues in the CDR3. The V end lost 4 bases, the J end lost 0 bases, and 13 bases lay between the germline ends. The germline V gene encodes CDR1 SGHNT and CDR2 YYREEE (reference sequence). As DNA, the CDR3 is TGTGCCAGCAGCCCCAGTGGGGTCTTGAACACTGAAGCTTTCTTT. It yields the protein CASSPSGVLNTEAFF.

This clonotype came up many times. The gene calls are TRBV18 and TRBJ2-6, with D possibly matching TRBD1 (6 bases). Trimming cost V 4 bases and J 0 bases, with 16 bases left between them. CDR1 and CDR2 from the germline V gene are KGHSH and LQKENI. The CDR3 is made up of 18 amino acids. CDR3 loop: CASSQPGQRSSGANVLTF. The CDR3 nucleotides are TGTGCCAGCTCACAACCAGGACAGCGGAGCTCTGGGGCCAACGTCCTGACTTTC.

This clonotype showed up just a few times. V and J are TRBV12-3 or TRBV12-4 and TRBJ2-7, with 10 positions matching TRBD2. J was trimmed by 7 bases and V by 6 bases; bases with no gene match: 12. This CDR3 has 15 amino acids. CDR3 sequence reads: CASRLGASGSGEQYF. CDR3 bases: TGTGCCAGCAGATTGGGGGCTAGCGGGAGCGGGGAGCAGTACTTC.

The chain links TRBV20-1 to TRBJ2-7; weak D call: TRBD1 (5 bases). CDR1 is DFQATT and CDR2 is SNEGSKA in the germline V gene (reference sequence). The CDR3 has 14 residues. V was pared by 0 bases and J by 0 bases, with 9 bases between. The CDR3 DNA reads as TGCAGTGCTAGAGATCTACAGGCCTCCTACGAGCAGTACTTC. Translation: CSARDLQASYEQYF.

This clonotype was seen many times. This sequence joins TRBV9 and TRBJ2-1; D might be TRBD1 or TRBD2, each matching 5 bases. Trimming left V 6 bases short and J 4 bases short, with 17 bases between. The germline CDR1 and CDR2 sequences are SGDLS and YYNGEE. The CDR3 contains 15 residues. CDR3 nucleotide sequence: TGTGCCAGCACCACCGGGACCACCCATTACAATGAGCAGTTCTTC. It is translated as CASTTGTTHYNEQFF.

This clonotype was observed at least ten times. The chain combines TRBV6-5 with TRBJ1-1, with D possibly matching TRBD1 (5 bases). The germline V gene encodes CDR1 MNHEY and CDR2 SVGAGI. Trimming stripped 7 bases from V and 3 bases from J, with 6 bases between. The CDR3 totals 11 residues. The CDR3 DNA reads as TGTGCCAGCACCAGGGACACTGAAGCTTTCTTT. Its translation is CASTRDTEAFF.

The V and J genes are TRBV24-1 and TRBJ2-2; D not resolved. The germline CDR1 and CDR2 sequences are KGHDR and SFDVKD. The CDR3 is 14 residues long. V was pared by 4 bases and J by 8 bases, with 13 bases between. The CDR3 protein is CATSDRAPWGELFF. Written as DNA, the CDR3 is TGTGCCACCAGTGACCGGGCCCCGTGGGGGGAGCTGTTTTTT.

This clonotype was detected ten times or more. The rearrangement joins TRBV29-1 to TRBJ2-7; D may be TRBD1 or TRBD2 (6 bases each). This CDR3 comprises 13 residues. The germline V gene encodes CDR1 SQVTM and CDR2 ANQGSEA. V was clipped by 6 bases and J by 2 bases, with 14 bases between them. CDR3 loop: CSVGGLEPYEQYF. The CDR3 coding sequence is TGCAGCGTCGGGGGCTTGGAGCCCTACGAGCAGTACTTC.

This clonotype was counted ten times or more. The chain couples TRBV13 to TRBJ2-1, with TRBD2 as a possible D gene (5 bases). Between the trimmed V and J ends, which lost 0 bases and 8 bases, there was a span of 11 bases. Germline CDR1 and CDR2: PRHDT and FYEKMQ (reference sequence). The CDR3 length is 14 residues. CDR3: CASSLGLLADEQFF. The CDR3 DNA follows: TGTGCCAGCAGCTTAGGTTTGCTAGCTGATGAGCAGTTCTTC. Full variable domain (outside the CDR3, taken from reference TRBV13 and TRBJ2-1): AAGVIQSPRHLIKEKRETATLKCYPIPRHDTVYWYQQGPGQDPQFLISFYEKMQSDKGSIPDRFSAQQFSDYHSELNMSSLELGDSALYFCASSLGLLADEQFFGPGTRLTVL.

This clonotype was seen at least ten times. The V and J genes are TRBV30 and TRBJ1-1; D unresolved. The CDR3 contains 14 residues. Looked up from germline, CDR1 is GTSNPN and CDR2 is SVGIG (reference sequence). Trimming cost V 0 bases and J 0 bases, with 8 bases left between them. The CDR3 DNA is TGTGCCTGGAGTGTGCAGGTTCTGAACACTGAAGCTTTCTTT. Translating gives CAWSVQVLNTEAFF.

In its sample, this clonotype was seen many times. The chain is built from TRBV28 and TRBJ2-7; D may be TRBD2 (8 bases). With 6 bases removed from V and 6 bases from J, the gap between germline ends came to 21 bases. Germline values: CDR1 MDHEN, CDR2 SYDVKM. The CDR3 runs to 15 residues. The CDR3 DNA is TGTGCCAGCAGGATCCTACTAGCGGAGGGGGCCGAGCAGTACTTC. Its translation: CASRILLAEGAEQYF. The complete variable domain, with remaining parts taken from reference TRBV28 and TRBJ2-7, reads DVKVTQSSRYLVKRTGEKVFLECVQDMDHENMFWYRQDPGLGLRLIYFSYDVKMKEKGDIPEGYSVSREKKERFSLILESASTNQTSMYLCASRILLAEGAEQYFGPGTRLTVT.

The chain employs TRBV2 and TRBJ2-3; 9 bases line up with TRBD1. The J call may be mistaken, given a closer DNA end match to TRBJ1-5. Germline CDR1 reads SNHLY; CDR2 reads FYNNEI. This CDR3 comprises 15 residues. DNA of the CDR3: TGTGCCAGCAGCCCAGGGACAGGGTCTACAGATACGCAGCATTTT. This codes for CASSPGTGSTDTQHF.

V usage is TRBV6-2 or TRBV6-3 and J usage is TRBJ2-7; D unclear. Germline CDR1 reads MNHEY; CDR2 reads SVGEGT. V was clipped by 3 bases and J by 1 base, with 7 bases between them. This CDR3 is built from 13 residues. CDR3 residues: CASSYLVSYEQYF. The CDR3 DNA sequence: TGTGCCAGCAGTTATCTTGTGTCCTACGAGCAGTACTTC.

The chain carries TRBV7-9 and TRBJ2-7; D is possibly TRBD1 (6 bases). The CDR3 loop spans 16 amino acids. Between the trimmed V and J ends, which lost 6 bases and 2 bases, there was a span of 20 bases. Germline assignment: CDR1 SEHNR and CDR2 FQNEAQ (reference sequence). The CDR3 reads CASSKFSGTLPYEQYF. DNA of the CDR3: TGTGCCAGCAGTAAATTCTCCGGGACACTACCCTACGAGCAGTACTTC.

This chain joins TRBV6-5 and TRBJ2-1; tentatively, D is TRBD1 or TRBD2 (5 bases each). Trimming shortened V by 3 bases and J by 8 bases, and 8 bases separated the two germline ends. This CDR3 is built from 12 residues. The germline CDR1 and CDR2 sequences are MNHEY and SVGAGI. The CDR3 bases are TGTGCCAGCAGTTATCGGGGCCATGAGCAGTTCTTC. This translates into CASSYRGHEQFF.

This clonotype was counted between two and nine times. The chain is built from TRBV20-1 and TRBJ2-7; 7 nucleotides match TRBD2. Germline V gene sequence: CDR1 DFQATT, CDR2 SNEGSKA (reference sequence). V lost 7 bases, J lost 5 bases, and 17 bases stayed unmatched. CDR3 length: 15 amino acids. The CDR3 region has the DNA TGCAGTGTCTCCCCCCCCGGGGGGATTTCTAACGAGCAGTACTTC. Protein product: CSVSPPGGISNEQYF.

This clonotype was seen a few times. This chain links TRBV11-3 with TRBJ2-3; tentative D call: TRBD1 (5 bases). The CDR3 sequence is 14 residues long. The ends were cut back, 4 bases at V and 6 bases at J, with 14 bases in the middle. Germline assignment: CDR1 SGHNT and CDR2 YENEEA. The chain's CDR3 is CASSSARGADTQYF. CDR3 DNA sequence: TGTGCCAGCAGCTCTGCTAGGGGCGCGGATACGCAGTATTTT.

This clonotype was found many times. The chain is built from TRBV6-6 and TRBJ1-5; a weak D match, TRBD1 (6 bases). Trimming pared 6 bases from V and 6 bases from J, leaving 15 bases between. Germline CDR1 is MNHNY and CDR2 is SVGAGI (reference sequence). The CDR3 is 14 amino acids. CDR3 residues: CASSSRGGSQPQHF. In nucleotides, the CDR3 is TGTGCCAGCAGCTCTCGGGGGGGCAGTCAGCCCCAGCATTTT.

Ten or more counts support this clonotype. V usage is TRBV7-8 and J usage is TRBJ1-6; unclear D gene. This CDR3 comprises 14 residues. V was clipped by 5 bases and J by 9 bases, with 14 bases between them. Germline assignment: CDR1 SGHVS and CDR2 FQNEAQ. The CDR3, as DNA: TGTGCCAGCAGCCTGGGCCTAAGCGGTTCACCCCTCCACTTT. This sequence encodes CASSLGLSGSPLHF.

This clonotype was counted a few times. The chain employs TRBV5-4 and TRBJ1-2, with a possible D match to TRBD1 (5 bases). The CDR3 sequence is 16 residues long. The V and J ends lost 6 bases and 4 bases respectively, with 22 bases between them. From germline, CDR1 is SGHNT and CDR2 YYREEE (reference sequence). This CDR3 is CASNELGVQDAYGYTF. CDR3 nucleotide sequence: TGTGCCAGCAACGAGCTTGGTGTACAGGACGCCTATGGCTACACCTTC.